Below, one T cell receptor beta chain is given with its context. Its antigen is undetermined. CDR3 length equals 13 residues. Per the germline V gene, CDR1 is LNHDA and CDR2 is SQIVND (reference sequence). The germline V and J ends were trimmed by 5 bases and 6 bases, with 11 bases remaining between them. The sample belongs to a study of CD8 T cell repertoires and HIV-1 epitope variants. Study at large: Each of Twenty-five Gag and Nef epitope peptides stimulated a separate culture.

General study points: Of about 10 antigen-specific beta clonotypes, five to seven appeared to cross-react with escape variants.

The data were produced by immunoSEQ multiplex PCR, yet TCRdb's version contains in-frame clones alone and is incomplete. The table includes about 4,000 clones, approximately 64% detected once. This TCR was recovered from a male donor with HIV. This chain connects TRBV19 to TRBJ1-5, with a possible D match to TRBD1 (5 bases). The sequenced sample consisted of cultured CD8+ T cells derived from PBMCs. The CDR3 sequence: CASSGGLTQPQHF. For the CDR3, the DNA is TGTGCCAGTAGTGGGGGTCTTACTCAGCCCCAGCATTTT.